Listed here are 28 T cell receptor beta chains from one sample, sequenced in a study of Graves' ophthalmopathy and Graves' hyperthyroidism listed by TCRdb under 2018. The sequencer was an Illumina HiSeq 2000. For repertoire sequencing, TCR beta CDR3 regions were amplified from RNA transcripts. HTBI primers and the Qiagen OneStep RT-PCR kit were used in a first-round RT-PCR, which was followed by a second-round multiplex PCR, size selection and purification. TCRdb took the public reads, trimmed them with fastp at Q25, ran MiXCR for clone calling and kept in-frame beta chains. Identical CDR3 protein sequences are pooled into one entry, listed with their most common genes and DNA. This sample gives about half a million distinct CDR3 sequences in total; roughly 14% of them show up just once. Jointly, the top ten make up about 9.4% of the sample. Sequencing input: blood. These receptors came from a woman in her thirties with Graves' ophthalmopathy. Donor details come from another sample of the same person, matched by shared clones.

Note on this clonotype: A much larger clone sits a single nucleotide away, making a read error possible. CDR3 DNA: TGTGCCAGCAGTTACACCCAAGGCATTAAGTACTTC. It encodes CASSYTQGIKYF. The chain joins TRBV6-2 or TRBV6-3 to TRBJ2-4; D uncertain. The CDR3 has 12 amino acids. Germline lookup yields CDR1 MNHEY and CDR2 SVGEGT.

The chain is built from TRBV2 and TRBJ2-7, with unresolved D. The DNA end is more similar to TRBJ2-5, so the J call may be wrong. The CDR3 loop spans 15 amino acids. The germline V gene has CDR1 SNHLY and CDR2 FYNNEI. The CDR3 reads CASSEARRNQETQYF. The DNA of the CDR3 is TGTGCCAGCAGTGAGGCCAGGCGGAACCAAGAGACCCAGTACTTC.

The gene calls are TRBV6-1 and TRBJ1-1; D is possibly TRBD1 (5 bases). Trimming pared 6 bases from V and 2 bases from J, leaving 13 bases between. This CDR3 is built from 14 residues. Germline V gene sequence: CDR1 MNHNS, CDR2 SASEGT. In nucleotides, the CDR3 is TGTGCCAGCAGATCGGACAACGCCAACACTGAAGCTTTCTTT. This sequence encodes CASRSDNANTEAFF.

This clonotype showed up many times. The chain carries TRBV28 and TRBJ1-5; 8 bases match TRBD1. CDR3 length: 15 amino acids. Germline trimming cut 5 bases from V and 7 bases from J; bases unmatched to any gene: 10. Germline CDR1 and CDR2: MDHEN and SYDVKM. Written as DNA, the CDR3 is TGTGCCAGCAGTCACCGACAGGGGTATAGCCAGCCCCAGCATTTT. Translating gives CASSHRQGYSQPQHF.

In its sample, this clonotype was seen many times. This chain joins TRBV28 and TRBJ1-6; TRBD1 matches at 7 bases. CDR3 length: 16 amino acids. CDR1 and CDR2 (germline): MDHEN, SYDVKM. J gave up 4 bases and V 3 bases, and 6 bases lay outside the gene matches. The CDR3 spells CASSLRQGSYNSPLHF. CDR3 nucleotide sequence: TGTGCCAGCAGTTTGCGACAGGGATCTTATAATTCACCCCTCCACTTT.

Only a few counts were recorded for this clonotype. The chain uses TRBV5-1 and TRBJ2-2; possibly TRBD2 for D (7 bases). Germline V gene lookup returns CDR1 SGHRS and CDR2 YFSETQ. Trimming shortened V by 1 base and J by 5 bases, and 15 bases separated the two germline ends. The CDR3 covers 16 residues. The CDR3 nucleotides are TGCGCCAGCAGCTTGAGGACGGGGGGCCTGACCGGGGAGCTGTTTTTT. Translation gives CASSLRTGGLTGELFF.

In this sample, this clonotype turned up many times. The genes are TRBV12-3 or TRBV12-4 and TRBJ2-4; D might be TRBD1 (6 bases). CDR3 length equals 14 residues. Trimming removed 6 bases from V and 2 bases from J, with 11 bases in between. The CDR3 sequence: CASSYTGTKNIQYF. DNA for the CDR3: TGTGCCAGCAGCTACACAGGGACCAAAAACATTCAGTACTTC.

In its sample, this clonotype was seen many times. This chain uses TRBV12-3 or TRBV12-4 with TRBJ2-3, with D possibly being TRBD2 (6 bases). The CDR3 consists of 17 residues. Trimming removed 4 bases at V and 2 bases at J, with 19 bases between. CDR3 sequence (DNA): TGTGCCAGCAGTTATCAACCCGCGGGACTCCACACAGATACGCAGTATTTT. Its translation is CASSYQPAGLHTDTQYF.

This clonotype was seen repeatedly, ten times or more. This chain joins TRBV5-6 and TRBJ2-5; unclear D gene. The CDR3 is 13 amino acids. Germline lookup yields CDR1 SGHDT and CDR2 YYEEEE. Trimming took 4 bases from V and 6 from J, leaving 13 bases between them. CDR3 DNA: TGTGCCAGCAGCGCCGGCCCAGTGAAGACCCAGTACTTC. Protein product: CASSAGPVKTQYF.

This clonotype was counted many times. The chain couples TRBV4-1 to TRBJ1-1; D ambiguous. The CDR3 spans 13 residues. Trimming removed 2 bases at V and 3 bases at J, with 7 bases between. CDR1 and CDR2 (germline): MGHRA, YSYEKL. The CDR3 reads CASSQISYTEAFF. CDR3 in DNA: TGCGCCAGCAGCCAAATCTCCTACACTGAAGCTTTCTTT.

This clonotype was counted a few times. The chain is built from TRBV18 and TRBJ2-5; 9 bases agree with TRBD1. The CDR3 extends over 15 amino acids. The germline V gene has CDR1 KGHSH and CDR2 LQKENI. The J segment lost 4 bases and the V segment lost 5 bases, leaving 8 bases of the junction unmatched. CDR3 sequence (DNA): TGTGCCAGCTCAAACGGACAGGGGTCGGCAGAGACCCAGTACTTC. This gives the protein CASSNGQGSAETQYF. The variable domain in full, completed from reference TRBV18 and TRBJ2-5, reads NAGVMQNPRHLVRRRGQEARLRCSPMKGHSHVYWYRQLPEEGLKFMVYLQKENIIDESGMPKERFSAEFPKEGPSILRIQQVVRGDSAAYFCASSNGQGSAETQYFGPGTRLLVL.

This clonotype was found many times. The chain uses TRBV7-9 and TRBJ2-7; D possibly corresponds to TRBD1 (6 bases). The CDR3 has 14 residues. The germline CDR1 and CDR2 sequences are SEHNR and FQNEAQ (reference sequence). Trimming pared 4 bases from V and 7 bases from J, leaving 17 bases between. The CDR3 nucleotides read TGTGCCAGCAGCTCTTTGATGGGCAGGGGTGAGCAGTACTTC. Its protein is CASSSLMGRGEQYF.

This clonotype has a count of ten or more. The genes are TRBV6-1 and TRBJ1-5; D gene unclear. The CDR3 loop spans 15 amino acids. Trimming took off 5 bases at V and 5 bases at J, with 16 bases between the two ends. Germline lookup yields CDR1 MNHNS and CDR2 SASEGT. The CDR3 bases are TGTGCCAGCAGTCCTAAGGCGGGGAAGGATCAGCCCCAGCATTTT. It translates to CASSPKAGKDQPQHF.

With regard to this clonotype: Possible read error: a much larger clone is one base away. The chain carries TRBV2 and TRBJ2-7; 8 bases map to TRBD1. Losses at the gene ends were 4 bases for V and 2 bases for J; bases not matched to a gene: 7. The CDR3 is 15 amino acids. The germline gives CDR1 SNHLY, CDR2 FYNNEI. Here the CDR3 DNA reads TGTGCCAGCAGTGGGGGACAGGCCCCCCCCTACGAGCAGTACTTC. Amino acid sequence: CASSGGQAPPYEQYF.

This clonotype was counted ten times or more. The chain joins TRBV24-1 to TRBJ2-2, with D perhaps matching TRBD1 (6 bases). The germline V gene has CDR1 KGHDR and CDR2 SFDVKD. This CDR3 region has 14 residues. The ends were cut back, 9 bases at V and 0 bases at J, with 10 bases in the middle. The CDR3 coding sequence is TGTGCCACCGGAACAGGGTCGAACACCGGGGAGCTGTTTTTT. Translation gives CATGTGSNTGELFF.

This clonotype was observed many times. The chain has TRBV20-1 and TRBJ1-1; TRBD1 matches 7 bases. There are 15 residues in the CDR3. Germline values: CDR1 DFQATT, CDR2 SNEGSKA (reference sequence). The trim removed 0 bases at V and 6 bases at J, leaving 10 bases unmatched. The CDR3 sequence is CSAREGIRDSAEAFF. For the CDR3, the DNA is TGCAGTGCTAGAGAGGGGATTAGGGACAGCGCTGAAGCTTTCTTT.

This clonotype was counted between two and nine times. The V call is TRBV25-1, the J call TRBJ2-2; maybe TRBD2 (6 bases). Germline CDR1 and CDR2: MGHDK and SYGVNS. The CDR3 has 15 residues. With 7 bases removed from V and 0 bases from J, the gap between germline ends came to 12 bases. CDR3 in amino acids: CASIGWGANTGELFF. The CDR3 bases are TGTGCCAGCATAGGGTGGGGGGCGAACACCGGGGAGCTGTTTTTT.

This clonotype was recorded at least ten times. The chain has TRBV20-1 and TRBJ2-7, with TRBD1 identical over 7 bases. The CDR3 is 15 amino acids. Losses at the gene ends were 4 bases for V and 6 bases for J; bases not matched to a gene: 15. Germline V gene lookup returns CDR1 DFQATT and CDR2 SNEGSKA (reference sequence). The DNA of the CDR3 is TGCAGTGCTAACCTTGGACAGGTGGGAGCTCGCGAGCAGTACTTC. Translating it yields CSANLGQVGAREQYF.

This clonotype was observed many times. J is TRBJ2-5 and V is TRBV19; D remains unclear. This CDR3 is 15 amino acids long. Per the germline V gene, CDR1 is LNHDA and CDR2 is SQIVND (reference sequence). Trimming left V 3 bases short and J 2 bases short, with 13 bases between. CDR3 in DNA: TGTGCCAGTAGTATCCAGGCATCCAGTCAAGAGACCCAGTACTTC. Translated: CASSIQASSQETQYF.

V and J are TRBV28 and TRBJ2-7; D unresolved. The germline V gene has CDR1 MDHEN and CDR2 SYDVKM. The CDR3 loop spans 14 amino acids. V was pared by 6 bases and J by 3 bases, with 15 bases between. The CDR3 protein is CASSRTSSFYEQYF. DNA for the CDR3: TGTGCCAGCAGCCGCACATCCAGCTTCTACGAGCAGTACTTC. Combining the CDR3 with reference TRBV28 and TRBJ2-7 gives the whole variable domain DVKVTQSSRYLVKRTGEKVFLECVQDMDHENMFWYRQDPGLGLRLIYFSYDVKMKEKGDIPEGYSVSREKKERFSLILESASTNQTSMYLCASSRTSSFYEQYFGPGTRLTVT.

This clonotype was found many times. The CDR3 coding sequence is TGTGCCAGCAGCTCTCTAGGGGAGCAGTACTTC. Translating gives CASSSLGEQYF. The rearrangement joins TRBV7-2 to TRBJ2-7; D unclear. CDR1 is SGHTA, CDR2 FQGNSA, per germline. This CDR3 spans 11 amino acids. The ends were cut back, 4 bases at V and 7 bases at J, with 8 bases in the middle.

To note about this clonotype: This could be a read error, since a much larger clone is one nucleotide away. The chain is built from TRBV28 and TRBJ2-7; TRBD1 matches 7 bases. Per the germline V gene, CDR1 is MDHEN and CDR2 is SYDVKM. This CDR3 is built from 15 residues. The V segment lost 10 bases and the J segment 0 bases; nucleotides outside the gene matches: 12. This chain's CDR3 is CANTQGEFHSYEQYF. The CDR3, as DNA: TGTGCCAACACTCAGGGGGAATTCCACTCCTACGAGCAGTACTTC. Filled out from reference TRBV28 and TRBJ2-7, the complete variable domain reads DVKVTQSSRYLVKRTGEKVFLECVQDMDHENMFWYRQDPGLGLRLIYFSYDVKMKEKGDIPEGYSVSREKKERFSLILESASTNQTSMYLCANTQGEFHSYEQYFGPGTRLTVT.

This chain links TRBV3-1 with TRBJ2-2, with D maybe TRBD2 (6 bases). V gave up 0 bases and J gave up 6 bases, with 20 bases separating them. The CDR3 contains 18 residues. In germline, CDR1 is LGHDT, CDR2 YNNKEL (reference sequence). The CDR3 loop reads CASSQDRWRVAYAGELFF. CDR3 coding DNA: TGTGCCAGCAGCCAAGATAGATGGAGGGTAGCCTACGCCGGGGAGCTGTTTTTT.

The sample holds many counts of this clonotype. The gene calls are TRBV3-1 and TRBJ1-2; D may be TRBD1 (5 bases). The CDR3 covers 14 residues. Trimming took 1 base from V and 5 from J, leaving 11 bases between them. Germline lookup yields CDR1 LGHDT and CDR2 YNNKEL (reference sequence). The CDR3 protein is CASSQGQSGYGYTF. The CDR3 DNA sequence: TGTGCCAGCAGCCAAGGACAGTCGGGGTATGGCTACACCTTC.

This clonotype has at least ten counts. CDR3 sequence reads: CASSKQGAYSPLHF. The CDR3 nucleotides are TGTGCCAGCAGCAAACAGGGGGCGTATTCACCCCTCCACTTT. The chain has TRBV13 and TRBJ1-6; 9 bases align to TRBD1. This CDR3 comprises 14 residues. The germline V gene encodes CDR1 PRHDT and CDR2 FYEKMQ (reference sequence). The junction had 4 bases not matched to a gene; V was cut back by 5 bases and J by 8 bases.

The rearrangement uses TRBV7-8 and TRBJ1-1; TRBD1 agrees at 8 bases. Germline V CDR1 and CDR2: SGHVS, FQNEAQ. Trimming removed 7 bases from V and 0 bases from J; junction bases left unmatched: 4. This CDR3 is built from 14 residues. The CDR3 DNA follows: TGTGCCAGCACCGGGACAGGAATGAACACTGAAGCTTTCTTT. It yields the protein CASTGTGMNTEAFF.

This clonotype was observed at least ten times. The V and J genes are TRBV28 and TRBJ1-1; perhaps TRBD1 as D (5 bases). There are 13 residues in the CDR3. V lost 3 bases and J lost 4, with 9 bases in between. Germline V gives CDR1 MDHEN, CDR2 SYDVKM. CDR3 nucleotides: TGTGCCAGCAGTTTTTGGCAGGGCACTGAAGCTTTCTTT. It is translated as CASSFWQGTEAFF.

On this clonotype itself: It may be a read error: a sequence one base away is much more abundant. The V call is TRBV27, the J call TRBJ2-4, with D tentatively TRBD1 (5 bases). CDR1 MNHEY and CDR2 SMNVEV come from the germline V gene (reference sequence). This CDR3 is 12 amino acids long. CDR3 amino acids: CGSSRQGNIQYF. In DNA form, the CDR3 reads TGTGGCAGCAGTCGGCAGGGTAACATTCAGTACTTC.